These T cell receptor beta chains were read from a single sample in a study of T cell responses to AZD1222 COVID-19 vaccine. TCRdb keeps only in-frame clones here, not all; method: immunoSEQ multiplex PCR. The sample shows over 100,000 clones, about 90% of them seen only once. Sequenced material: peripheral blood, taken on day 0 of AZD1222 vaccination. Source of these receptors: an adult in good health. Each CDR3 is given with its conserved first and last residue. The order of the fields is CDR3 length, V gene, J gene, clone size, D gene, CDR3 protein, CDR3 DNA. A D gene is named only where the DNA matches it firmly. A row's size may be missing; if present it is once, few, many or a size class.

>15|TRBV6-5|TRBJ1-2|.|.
CASSSYSFESAGYTF
TGTGCCAGCAGTTCCTACTCCTTTGAAAGTGCTGGCTACACCTTC
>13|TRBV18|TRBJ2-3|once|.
CASSERITDTQYF
TGTGCCAGCTCAGAGAGAATCACAGATACGCAGTATTTT
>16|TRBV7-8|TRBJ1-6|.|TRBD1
CASSLRTGLVNSPLHF
TGTGCCAGCAGCTTAAGGACAGGGCTGGTTAATTCACCCCTCCACTTT
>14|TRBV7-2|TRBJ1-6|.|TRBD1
CASSLDRGKSPLHF
TGTGCCAGCAGCTTAGACAGGGGGAAGTCACCCCTCCACTTT
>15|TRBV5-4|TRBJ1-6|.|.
CASAPGGTYNSPLHF
TGTGCCAGCGCCCCCGGGGGCACCTATAATTCACCCCTCCACTTT
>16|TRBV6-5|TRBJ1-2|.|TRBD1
CASSYSATGGGYGYTF
TGTGCCAGCAGTTACTCGGCGACAGGGGGCGGCTATGGCTACACCTTC
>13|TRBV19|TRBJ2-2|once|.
CASSIATDGELFF
TGTGCCAGTAGTATAGCGACAGACGGGGAGCTGTTTTTT
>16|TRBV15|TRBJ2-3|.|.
CATSTLGAGYGDTQYF
TGTGCCACCAGCACCCTCGGCGCAGGGTATGGTGATACGCAGTATTTT
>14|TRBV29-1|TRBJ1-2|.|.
CSVHTGGQGYGYTF
TGCAGCGTCCACACAGGAGGCCAGGGCTATGGCTACACCTTC
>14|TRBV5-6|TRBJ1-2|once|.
CASSLLSANYGYTF
TGTGCCAGCAGCTTGCTCAGCGCTAACTATGGCTACACCTTC
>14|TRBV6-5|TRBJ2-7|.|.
CAVYQQSSSYEQYF
TGTGCCGTCTACCAACAGTCGAGCTCCTACGAGCAGTACTTC
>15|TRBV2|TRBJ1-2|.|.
CASSEASGRNYGYTF
TGTGCCAGCAGTGAAGCGTCGGGACGGAACTATGGCTACACCTTC
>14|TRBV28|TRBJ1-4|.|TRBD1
CASSSGQENEKLFF
TGTGCCAGCAGTTCCGGACAGGAGAATGAAAAACTGTTTTTT
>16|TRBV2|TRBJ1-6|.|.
CASRVSFSSYNSPLHF
TGTGCCAGCAGAGTATCATTTAGCTCCTATAATTCACCCCTCCACTTT
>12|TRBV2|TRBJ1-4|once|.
CASSVGSEKLFF
TGTGCCAGCAGTGTCGGCAGTGAAAAACTGTTTTTT
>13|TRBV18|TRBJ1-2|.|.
CASSFDMVNGYTF
TGTGCCAGCTCATTCGACATGGTAAATGGCTACACCTTC
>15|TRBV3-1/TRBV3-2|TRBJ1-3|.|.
CASSQGPGPGNTIYF
TGTGCCAGCAGCCAAGGTCCGGGGCCTGGAAACACCATATATTTT
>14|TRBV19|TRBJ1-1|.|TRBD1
CASTKGQPNTEAFF
TGTGCCAGTACAAAGGGACAGCCGAACACTGAAGCTTTCTTT
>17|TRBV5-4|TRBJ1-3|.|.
CASSFGGRVLSGNTIYF
TGTGCCAGCAGCTTTGGGGGACGCGTTCTCTCTGGAAACACCATATATTTT
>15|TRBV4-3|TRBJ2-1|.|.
CASSQEPQRHNEQFF
TGCGCCAGCAGCCAAGAGCCCCAGAGGCACAATGAGCAGTTCTTC
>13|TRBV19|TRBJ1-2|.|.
CASSPQGSYGYTF
TGTGCCAGTAGTCCCCAGGGGAGCTACGGCTACACCTTC
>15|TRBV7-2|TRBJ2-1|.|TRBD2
CASTYSGGGYNEQFF
TGTGCCAGCACCTATAGCGGGGGTGGTTACAATGAGCAGTTCTTC
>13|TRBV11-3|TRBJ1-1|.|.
CASGRNMNTEAFF
TGTGCCAGCGGGAGAAACATGAACACTGAAGCTTTCTTT
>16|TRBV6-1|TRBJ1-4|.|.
CASSEIRGATNEKLFF
TGTGCCAGCAGTGAGATAAGGGGGGCAACTAATGAAAAACTGTTTTTT
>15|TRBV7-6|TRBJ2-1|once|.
CASSSFVTGSVEQFF
TGTGCCAGCAGCTCTTTTGTAACGGGATCAGTTGAGCAGTTCTTC
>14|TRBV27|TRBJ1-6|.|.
CASSFSRGDSPLHF
TGTGCCAGCAGTTTTTCCAGGGGTGATTCACCCCTCCACTTT
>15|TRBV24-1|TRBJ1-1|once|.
CATSDPRTANTEAFF
TGTGCCACCAGTGATCCACGGACAGCGAACACTGAAGCTTTCTTT
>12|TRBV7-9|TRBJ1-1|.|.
CASSLDNTEAFF
TGTGCCAGCAGCTTAGACAACACTGAAGCTTTCTTT
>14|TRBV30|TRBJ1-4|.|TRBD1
CAWSAGQGFEKLFF
TGTGCCTGGAGTGCCGGACAGGGCTTTGAAAAACTGTTTTTT
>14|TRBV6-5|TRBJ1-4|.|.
CASRATGHNEKLFF
TGTGCCAGCAGGGCGACAGGCCATAATGAAAAACTGTTTTTT
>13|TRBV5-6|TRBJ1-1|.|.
CASSLGWTVEAFF
TGTGCCAGCAGCTTGGGGTGGACAGTTGAAGCTTTCTTT
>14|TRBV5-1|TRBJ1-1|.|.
CASRRDTTNTEAFF
TGCGCCAGCAGGCGGGACACGACGAACACTGAAGCTTTCTTT
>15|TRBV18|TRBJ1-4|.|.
CASSPQGTTNEKLFF
TGTGCCAGCTCACCACAGGGGACAACTAATGAAAAACTGTTTTTT
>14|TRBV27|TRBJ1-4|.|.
CASSLVGANEKLFF
TGTGCCAGCAGTTTAGTGGGGGCTAATGAAAAACTGTTTTTT
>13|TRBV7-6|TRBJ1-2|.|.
CASSGSQSYGYTF
TGTGCCAGCAGCGGGAGCCAGAGCTATGGCTACACCTTC
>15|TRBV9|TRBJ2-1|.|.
CASSVSGFTYNEQFF
TGTGCCAGCAGCGTGTCAGGGTTTACTTACAATGAGCAGTTCTTC
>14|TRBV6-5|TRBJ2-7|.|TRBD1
CASSRGQGTYEQYF
TGTGCCAGCAGCCGGGGACAGGGAACCTACGAGCAGTACTTC
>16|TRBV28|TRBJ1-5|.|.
CASRGGSSPTNQPQHF
TGTGCCAGCAGGGGCGGGTCCTCCCCAACCAATCAGCCCCAGCATTTT
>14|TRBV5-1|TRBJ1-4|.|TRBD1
CASSTGQPNEKLFF
TGCGCCAGCAGCACGGGACAGCCTAATGAAAAACTGTTTTTT
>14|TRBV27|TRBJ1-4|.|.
CASSLAGTGEKLFF
TGTGCCAGCAGTTTGGCGGGGACGGGTGAAAAACTGTTTTTT
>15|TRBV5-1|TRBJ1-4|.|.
CASSRQGITNEKLFF
TGCGCCAGCAGCCGGCAGGGGATCACTAATGAAAAACTGTTTTTT
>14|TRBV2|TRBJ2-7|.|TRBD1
CASSTDRASYEQYF
TGTGCCAGCAGTACCGACAGGGCCAGCTACGAGCAGTACTTC
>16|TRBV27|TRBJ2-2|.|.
CASSFWPGTVTGELFF
TGTGCCAGCAGTTTTTGGCCCGGGACGGTTACCGGGGAGCTGTTTTTT
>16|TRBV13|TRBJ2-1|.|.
CASSSRGLGAYNEQFF
TGTGCCAGCAGCTCAAGAGGCCTGGGGGCTTACAATGAGCAGTTCTTC
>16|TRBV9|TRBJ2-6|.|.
CASSVGDTARANVLTF
TGTGCCAGCAGCGTAGGCGACACAGCGCGGGCCAACGTCCTGACTTTC
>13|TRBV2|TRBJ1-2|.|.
CASSVEVPYGYTF
TGTGCCAGCAGCGTTGAGGTTCCATATGGCTACACCTTC
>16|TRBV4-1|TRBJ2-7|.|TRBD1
CASSQARTGVSHEQYF
TGCGCCAGCAGCCAGGCAAGGACAGGGGTCTCCCACGAGCAGTACTTC
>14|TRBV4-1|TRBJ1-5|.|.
CASSQVPTSQPQHF
TGCGCCAGCAGCCAAGTTCCGACCTCCCAGCCCCAGCATTTT
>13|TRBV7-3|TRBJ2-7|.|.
CASSLSPRYEQYF
TGTGCCAGCAGCTTAAGTCCCAGATACGAGCAGTACTTC
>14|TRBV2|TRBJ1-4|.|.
CASRKTAIGEKLFF
TGTGCCAGCAGGAAGACAGCGATCGGTGAAAAACTGTTTTTT
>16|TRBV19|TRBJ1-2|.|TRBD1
CASSIDATGQIYGYTF
TGTGCCAGTAGTATAGATGCGACAGGGCAGATCTATGGCTACACCTTC
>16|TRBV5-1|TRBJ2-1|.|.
CASSVEGRSSYNEQFF
TGCGCCAGCAGCGTGGAGGGGCGGAGCTCCTACAATGAGCAGTTCTTC
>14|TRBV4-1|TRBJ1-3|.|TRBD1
CASSQDQGGYTIYF
TGCGCCAGCAGCCAGGATCAGGGGGGATACACCATATATTTT
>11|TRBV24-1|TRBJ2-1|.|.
CATSDFYEQFF
TGTGCCACCAGTGATTTCTATGAGCAGTTCTTC
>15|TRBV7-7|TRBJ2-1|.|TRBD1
CASSVGTGPNNEQFF
TGTGCTAGCAGCGTGGGGACAGGTCCCAACAATGAGCAGTTCTTC
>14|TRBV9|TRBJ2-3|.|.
CASSADWGTDTQYF
TGTGCCAGCAGCGCGGACTGGGGCACAGATACGCAGTATTTT
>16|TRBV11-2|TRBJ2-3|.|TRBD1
CASSFERQGLTDTQYF
TGTGCCAGCAGCTTCGAACGACAGGGCTTAACTGATACGCAGTATTTT
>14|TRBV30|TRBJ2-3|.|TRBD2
CAWMPASGADTQYF
TGTGCCTGGATGCCGGCTAGCGGGGCGGATACGCAGTATTTT
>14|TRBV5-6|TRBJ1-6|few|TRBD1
CASSLGTGDSPLHF
TGTGCCAGCAGCTTGGGGACAGGGGATTCACCCCTCCACTTT
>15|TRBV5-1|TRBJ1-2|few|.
CASSLARGTQDGYTF
TGCGCCAGCAGCTTGGCAAGGGGGACCCAAGATGGCTACACCTTC